Shown below are 18 T cell receptor beta chains from a single sample sequenced in a study of CD8+ T cells in alopecia areata. Combined cutaneous lymph node cells underwent sorting by CD4, CD8alpha, NKG2D, NKG2ACE and additional markers. Following extraction, RNA underwent reverse transcription to cDNA, which served as the sequencing template. Measured with immunoSEQ multiplex PCR; TCRdb has only the in-frame clones, and not every one. The specimen has roughly 260,000 clones, none found just once. Source material: CD4+ T cells sorted from a lymph node. The receptor set was obtained from a C3H/HeJ mouse with alopecia areata. The MHC haplotype of the strain is H2-k.

This clone was recorded a few times. The gene names given are mouse names. The missing CDR3 end, 4 residues past where the read stops, is filled in from the germline J gene. The chain links TRBV13-2 to TRBJ2-2; 10 bases are shared with TRBD2. J gave up 1 base and V 7 bases, and 4 bases lay outside the gene matches. CDR3 length equals 15 residues. In germline, CDR1 is NNHNN, CDR2 SYGAGS (reference sequence). CDR3 protein: CASSDWGENTGQLYF. CDR3 DNA, as far as it was read: TGTGCCAGCTCTGACTGGGGGGAAAACACCGGG.

Points on this clone: Gene names are the mouse ones. The CDR3 extends 4 residues past the end of the read, so its final part is completed from the germline J gene. The V gene is TRBV14, the J gene TRBJ2-5, with TRBD1 as a possible D gene (6 bases). V lost 5 bases and J lost 1, with 14 bases in between. This CDR3 is 15 amino acids long. Looked up from germline, CDR1 is SGHDT and CDR2 is FRDEAV. The CDR3 spells CASSLTGRHQDTQYF. The part of the CDR3 DNA that was read is TGTGCCAGCAGCCTCACAGGGAGACACCAAGAC.

Turning to this clone: The gene names here belong to mouse. The CDR3 end is not reached by the read, which stops 4 residues before it; the germline J gene fills it in. The chain links TRBV19 to TRBJ1-1, with TRBD1 matching over 8 bases. The V gene's germline CDR1 is FNHDT and CDR2 SITEND (reference sequence). Trimming removed 1 base from V and 3 bases from J; junction bases left unmatched: 2. The CDR3 is made up of 14 amino acids. CDR3 DNA, as far as it was read: TGTGCCAGCAGTATACCCAGGGGGCACACA. Its translation: CASSIPRGHT. The whole CDR3 region reads CASSIPRGHTEVFF.

This clone occurred a few times. The gene symbols are mouse symbols. The DNA read from the CDR3 is TGTGCCAGCAGTCCGGGACAGGGGGCGCACAATAATTCGCCC. As protein: CASSPGQGAHNNSP. The CDR3 as a whole reads CASSPGQGAHNNSPLYF. The V gene is TRBV19, the J gene TRBJ1-6; the match to TRBD1 covers 12 bases. The CDR3 goes on 3 residues after the read ends, and that part is filled in from the germline J gene. TRBJ1-6 carries the ORF label, with uncertain function. The germline CDR1 and CDR2 sequences are FNHDT and SITEND (reference sequence). The V and J ends lost 4 bases and 5 bases, in that order; junction bases with no gene match: 7. The CDR3 extends over 17 amino acids.

This clone was seen a handful of times. Mouse gene names and germline throughout. Read data end 4 residues before the CDR3 end; the end is taken from the germline J gene. Other DNA sequences from this sample encode an identical CDR3 as well. This chain joins TRBV1 and TRBJ2-7; 9 nucleotides agree with TRBD2. Germline V gives CDR1 NSQYPW, CDR2 LRSPGD (reference sequence). This CDR3 has 14 amino acids. This CDR3 is CTCSAVGGRDEQYF. The CDR3 bases that were read are TGCACCTGCAGTGCAGTGGGGGGGCGCGAT.

On this clone: These gene names are mouse names. The read halts 3 residues ahead of the CDR3 end, with the missing end drawn from the germline J gene. This same CDR3 is encoded by further DNA sequences in the sample. The chain uses TRBV19 and TRBJ1-6; possible D gene TRBD1, 6 bases. TRBJ1-6 is placed among ORFs of uncertain function. The CDR3 sequence is 13 residues long. The germline CDR1 and CDR2 sequences are FNHDT and SITEND (reference sequence). Trimming stripped 6 bases from V and 4 bases from J, with 8 bases between. The covered CDR3 bases are TGTGCCAGCACGGGACAATATAATTCGCCC. Its translation is CASTGQYNSP. The CDR3, in full, reads CASTGQYNSPLYF.

Concerning this clone itself: Mouse gene names and germline throughout. The observed sequence ends 4 residues before the CDR3 terminus, with the missing tail filled in from the germline J gene. The gene calls are TRBV13-3 and TRBJ2-2; TRBD2 agrees at 12 bases. The junction had 6 bases not matched to a gene; V was cut back by 6 bases and J by 0 bases. This CDR3 is built from 17 residues. Germline CDR1 reads NNHDY; CDR2 reads SYVADS. CDR3: CASIPGLGGANTGQLYF. CDR3 DNA (partial): TGTGCCAGCATCCCGGGACTGGGGGGAGCAAACACCGGG. The complete variable domain, with remaining parts taken from reference TRBV13-3 and TRBJ2-2, reads EAAVTQSPRSKVAVTGGKVTLSCHQTNNHDYMYWYRQDTGHGLRLIHYSYVADSTEKGDIPDGYKASRPSQENFSLILELASLSQTAVYFCASIPGLGGANTGQLYFGEGSKLTVL.

On this clone: Any gene name here is a mouse gene name. The read is 4 residues too short to cover the CDR3 end, so that end is filled in from the germline J gene. The J gene is TRBJ2-1, the V gene TRBV13-1, with a possible D match to TRBD1 (5 bases). This CDR3 spans 14 amino acids. Trimming stripped 0 bases from V and 3 bases from J, with 7 bases between. Germline V gives CDR1 NSHNY, CDR2 SYGAGN. CDR3 DNA, as far as it was read: TGTGCCAGCAGTGATGCTCAGGGCTATGCT. This translates into CASSDAQGYA. The CDR3 as a whole reads CASSDAQGYAEQFF.

This clone was seen a few times. The gene names here belong to mouse. The observed sequence ends 4 residues before the CDR3 terminus, with the missing tail filled in from the germline J gene. Other DNA sequences within the sample encode an identical CDR3. V gene TRBV19 combines with J gene TRBJ2-2, with D possibly being TRBD1 (5 bases). V was pared by 2 bases and J by 0 bases, with 8 bases between. The CDR3 has 15 residues. Germline values: CDR1 FNHDT, CDR2 SITEND (reference sequence). CDR3 region: CASSIQGANTGQLYF. The CDR3 bases that were read are TGTGCCAGCAGTATTCAGGGAGCAAACACCGGG.

This clone has only a few counts. Genes and germline are mouse. The observed sequence ends 4 residues before the CDR3 terminus, with the missing tail filled in from the germline J gene. The rearrangement links TRBV13-2 to TRBJ2-1; 12 positions agree with TRBD2. The CDR3 is made up of 16 amino acids. CDR1 NNHNN and CDR2 SYGAGS come from the germline V gene (reference sequence). V gave up 9 bases and J gave up 0 bases; unmatched junction bases: 7. The CDR3 is CAIGTGGLYNYAEQFF. The sequenced part of the CDR3 DNA is TGTGCCATCGGGACTGGGGGGCTTTATAACTATGCT.

This clone was seen more than once but under ten times. The listed genes are named as in mouse. Read data end 4 residues before the CDR3 end; the end is taken from the germline J gene. The sample has other DNA sequences that encode this CDR3 too. The chain recombines TRBV19 with TRBJ2-7; unclear D gene. The V gene's germline CDR1 is FNHDT and CDR2 SITEND (reference sequence). The CDR3 runs 12 residues. CDR3 loop: CASSPHSYEQYF. The CDR3 DNA, read in part, is TGTGCCAGCAGTCCCCACAGTTAT. Full variable domain (outside the CDR3, taken from reference TRBV19 and TRBJ2-7): GGIITQTPKFLIGQEGQKLTLKCQQNFNHDTMYWYRQDSGKGLRLIYYSITENDLQKGDLSEGYDASREKKSSFSLTVTSAQKNEMAVFLCASSPHSYEQYFGPGTRLTVL.

Worth noting for this clone: Any gene name here is a mouse gene name. The DNA ends 4 residues before the CDR3 does, and the rest of the CDR3 is filled in from the germline J gene. This same CDR3 is encoded by further DNA sequences in the sample. The genes are TRBV13-1 and TRBJ1-2; 7 nucleotides match TRBD1. V lost 2 bases, J lost 0 bases, and 4 bases stayed unmatched. Germline CDR1 is NSHNY and CDR2 is SYGAGN. CDR3 length equals 15 residues. The CDR3 loop is CASSDSGTANSDYTF. CDR3 DNA, as far as it was read: TGTGCCAGCAGTGACTCCGGGACAGCAAACTCC.

Comments on this clone: Mouse germline and gene names are used. The CDR3 reads CTCSATKNYAEQFF. CDR3 bases read: TGCACCTGCAGTGCGACAAAAAACTATGCT. V gene TRBV1 combines with J gene TRBJ2-1; D gene ambiguous. The CDR3 is cut off 4 residues early in the read; its end comes from the germline J gene. Germline V gene lookup returns CDR1 NSQYPW and CDR2 LRSPGD (reference sequence). The CDR3 has 14 amino acids. The germline V and J ends were trimmed by 3 bases and 1 base, with 7 bases remaining between them.

A few counts support this clone. The gene names here belong to mouse. The read halts 4 residues ahead of the CDR3 end, with the missing end drawn from the germline J gene. The same CDR3 also results from other DNA sequences found in this sample. The rearrangement uses TRBV5 and TRBJ1-1, with 8 bases lining up with TRBD1. CDR1 and CDR2 (germline): LGHNA, YNLKQL (reference sequence). The CDR3 is 16 amino acids. V was pared by 0 bases and J by 1 base, with 4 bases of the junction left unmatched. The CDR3 bases that were read are TGTGCCAGCAGCCAAGACAGGGGGCGAGTAAACACA. Its protein is CASSQDRGRVNT. The entire CDR3 reads CASSQDRGRVNTEVFF.

On this clone: All gene names here are mouse names. The CDR3 end lies 4 residues beyond the end of the read and is filled in from the germline J gene. V and J are TRBV13-3 and TRBJ2-1; TRBD1 is a possible D gene (6 bases). The CDR3 totals 14 residues. Looked up from germline, CDR1 is NNHDY and CDR2 is SYVADS. CDR3 amino acids: CASSDQQGRAEQFF. Incomplete CDR3 DNA: TGTGCCAGCAGTGATCAGCAGGGGAGGGCT.

This clone has a handful of counts. The genes and germline here are from mouse. Sequencing ends 4 residues short of the CDR3 end; the germline J gene provides the rest. The chain carries TRBV13-3 and TRBJ2-3; 11 bases match TRBD2. V lost 4 bases to trimming and J lost 0 bases; unmatched junction nucleotides: 4. Germline V gene data show CDR1 as NNHDY and CDR2 as SYVADS. CDR3 length equals 16 residues. CDR3 DNA, as far as it was read: TGTGCCAGCAGTCGACTGGGGGGGTCTAGTGCAGAA. Its translation: CASSRLGGSSAE. The CDR3, in full, reads CASSRLGGSSAETLYF.

This clone was seen a few times. The genes are named according to mouse. CDR3 sequence: CASSLGTGVSYEQYF. The sequenced CDR3 bases are TGTGCCAGCAGTTTGGGGACAGGGGTCTCCTAT. The chain combines TRBV14 with TRBJ2-7; 10 bases match TRBD1. The sequence runs out 4 residues before the end of the CDR3; the remainder is reconstructed from the germline J gene. Germline trimming cut 2 bases from V and 0 bases from J; bases unmatched to any gene: 2. Germline values: CDR1 SGHDT, CDR2 FRDEAV. This CDR3 region has 15 residues.

In regard to this clone: Gene names are the mouse ones. The sequenced fragment ends 4 residues before the CDR3 boundary, so the rest is inferred from the germline J gene. The rearrangement uses TRBV1 and TRBJ2-4; D is possibly TRBD1 (6 bases). The CDR3 contains 14 residues. The V end lost 6 bases, the J end lost 1 base, and 11 bases lay between the germline ends. Germline V gene data show CDR1 as NSQYPW and CDR2 as LRSPGD (reference sequence). The CDR3: CTCRARGGQNTLYF. CDR3 DNA, as far as it was read: TGCACCTGCAGGGCCAGGGGAGGTCAAAAC.